This TCR beta chain comes out of a study of blood T cell repertoires in COVID-19. In the study overall: Acute and convalescent COVID-19 specimens originated in the United States, Italy and Spain. Sources were T cells, B-cell-depleted T cells, or PBMCs; the material itself was cDNA or gDNA.

This CDR3 has 16 amino acids. CDR1 MNHEY and CDR2 SVGAGI come from the germline V gene. Trimming pared 2 bases from V and 4 bases from J, leaving 14 bases between. The authors' processing: Amplifying reference gene primers gave estimates of nucleated cell counts. This table comes from immunoSEQ multiplex PCR, and its TCRdb copy is limited to in-frame clones, with some not included. The V and J calls and clone size come from that table; D and trimming were worked out from the DNA. The sample shows some 250,000 clones, approximately 90% of them seen only once. Source material: peripheral blood. The genes are TRBV6-5 and TRBJ2-2, with D possibly being TRBD1 (5 bases). This sequence was found in a woman between 35 and 50 years old who had recovered from COVID-19. CDR3 in DNA: TGTGCCAGCAGTTACCTCCCGGACACCGCCACCGGGGAGCTGTTTTTT. Its translation: CASSYLPDTATGELFF.